Shown below are 14 T cell receptor beta chains from a single sample sequenced in a study of T-cell reconstitution after alpha-beta-depleted transplantation in children. Library preparation (for TCRbeta) was performed with unique molecular identifiers. TCRdb reprocessed the PCR reads with MiXCR, giving one entry per CDR3 protein. The sample lists some 120,000 distinct CDR3 sequences; approximately 8.7% were seen once. Sequenced material: PBMCs, mostly from graft donor cells, taken 180 days after TCRalphabeta/CD19-depleted stem cell transplant. The receptors derive from a girl in the first two years of life who had a stem cell transplant for combined immunodeficiency, so the T cells may come from the graft donor.

This clonotype was picked up many times. The V gene is TRBV2, the J gene TRBJ2-2; perhaps TRBD1 as D (5 bases). In germline, CDR1 is SNHLY, CDR2 FYNNEI. The CDR3 has 15 residues. Trimming took off 7 bases at V and 6 bases at J, with 18 bases between the two ends. Here the CDR3 reads CASIELGLRSGELFF. CDR3 nucleotides: TGTGCCAGCATCGAACTGGGGCTTAGGTCCGGGGAGCTGTTTTTT.

The gene calls are TRBV5-1 and TRBJ1-1; no firm D call. Trimming took 0 bases from V and 0 from J, leaving 9 bases between them. The CDR3 consists of 15 residues. The V gene's germline CDR1 is SGHRS and CDR2 YFSETQ. CDR3 region: CASSLAPGLNTEAFF. CDR3 DNA sequence: TGCGCCAGCAGCTTGGCCCCTGGTTTGAACACTGAAGCTTTCTTT.

This chain uses TRBV11-2 with TRBJ1-2; 10 bases map to TRBD1. After removal of 5 bases from V and 1 base from J, the junction contained 16 bases not matched to a gene. Germline V gene data show CDR1 as SGHAT and CDR2 as FQNNGV. The CDR3 has 19 residues. DNA for the CDR3: TGTGCCAGCAGCGGGGCGACCGGGACAGGGGCCTCCTTTAACTATGGCTACACCTTC. Its translation is CASSGATGTGASFNYGYTF.

For this clonotype: Because the CDR3 is missing its conserved closing phenylalanine or tryptophan, this is likely a read error. The chain recombines TRBV10-3 with TRBJ2-1, with 8 nucleotides matching TRBD2. The length of the CDR3 is 15 residues. Trimming removed 5 bases from V and 9 bases from J; junction bases left unmatched: 12. CDR1 and CDR2 (germline): ENHRY, SYGVKD. The CDR3 DNA follows: TGTGCCATCAGTCCCCCGGGAGGGCCAGTAGGTGAGCAGTTCTAC. Amino acid sequence: CAISPPGGPVGEQFY.

This clonotype was observed a handful of times. The chain links TRBV29-1 to TRBJ2-1; 12 nucleotides agree with TRBD1. CDR1 and CDR2 from the germline V gene are SQVTM and ANQGSEA. This CDR3 is 16 amino acids long. J gave up 4 bases and V 3 bases, and 7 bases lay outside the gene matches. The CDR3 here is CSVDKGTGGSYNEQFF. The CDR3 DNA follows: TGCAGCGTTGATAAGGGGACAGGGGGCTCTTACAATGAGCAGTTCTTC.

The chain is built from TRBV5-5 and TRBJ2-1; 11 bases line up with TRBD2. Looked up from germline, CDR1 is SGHKS and CDR2 is YYEKEE (reference sequence). Losses at the gene ends were 4 bases for V and 2 bases for J; bases not matched to a gene: 8. This CDR3 comprises 17 residues. The CDR3 DNA reads as TGTGCCAGCAGCCCTTACACGGGACTAGCGGCCTACAATGAGCAGTTCTTC. Protein: CASSPYTGLAAYNEQFF.

There are a few counts of this clonotype. The rearrangement links TRBV5-4 to TRBJ2-4; D unclear. The CDR3 runs to 12 residues. Looked up from germline, CDR1 is SGHNT and CDR2 is YYREEE (reference sequence). The V end lost 0 bases, the J end lost 13 bases, and 11 bases lay between the germline ends. CDR3 amino acids: CASSLGPSIQYF. The DNA for the CDR3 is TGTGCCAGCAGCTTGGGACCTTCAATCCAGTACTTC.

The chain combines TRBV5-1 with TRBJ2-5; the D gene could be TRBD1 or TRBD2 (5 bases each). Per the germline V gene, CDR1 is SGHRS and CDR2 is YFSETQ. The CDR3 contains 13 residues. V was shortened by 0 bases and J by 5 bases, with 8 bases between the two germline ends. The CDR3 DNA reads as TGCGCCAGCAGCTTGGTCTGGGGGGAGACCCAGTACTTC. Translated: CASSLVWGETQYF.

This clonotype was observed a handful of times. The chain links TRBV6-1 to TRBJ2-5; no definite D call. V was cut by 6 bases and J by 1 base, with 12 bases left in between. The CDR3 runs to 14 residues. Germline CDR1 MNHNS, CDR2 SASEGT. The CDR3 DNA sequence: TGTGCCAGCAGAGGGTTCGGAGCCCAAGAGACCCAGTACTTC. Translated: CASRGFGAQETQYF.

This chain connects TRBV20-1 to TRBJ2-1; 9 bases are a match to TRBD2. Germline trimming cut 5 bases from V and 2 bases from J; bases unmatched to any gene: 1. The germline CDR1 and CDR2 sequences are DFQATT and SNEGSKA (reference sequence). CDR3 length: 13 amino acids. The CDR3 nucleotides read TGCAGTGCTCAGCGGGGGGCCTACAATGAGCAGTTCTTC. Translation gives CSAQRGAYNEQFF.

This clonotype was seen many times. The V call is TRBV12-3 or TRBV12-4, the J call TRBJ2-2; D gene uncertain. This CDR3 is built from 13 residues. The V and J ends lost 5 bases and 3 bases respectively, with 7 bases between them. The CDR3 sequence: CASSPTYTGELFF. The CDR3 bases are TGTGCCAGCAGTCCTACCTACACCGGGGAGCTGTTTTTT.

This clonotype was picked up a small number of times. The V and J genes are TRBV5-8 and TRBJ2-2; D gene uncertain. Germline V gene data show CDR1 as SGHTS and CDR2 as YDEGEE. Trimming shortened V by 4 bases and J by 3 bases, and 13 bases separated the two germline ends. The CDR3 consists of 15 residues. The CDR3 loop reads CASSPETYYTGELFF. The CDR3 DNA reads as TGTGCCAGCAGCCCCGAAACTTATTACACCGGGGAGCTGTTTTTT.

This clonotype was detected a few times. The V call is TRBV9, the J call TRBJ2-1; D call uncertain. Germline V gene sequence: CDR1 SGDLS, CDR2 YYNGEE. The V and J ends lost 4 bases and 8 bases respectively, with 13 bases between them. This CDR3 has 13 amino acids. DNA of the CDR3: TGTGCCAGCAGCCATGTCAGAGGCGATGAGCAGTTCTTC. It is translated as CASSHVRGDEQFF.

The chain links TRBV29-1 to TRBJ2-2; D is possibly TRBD1 (5 bases). This CDR3 is built from 13 residues. The V end lost 2 bases, the J end lost 1 base, and 5 bases lay between the germline ends. Germline loops: CDR1 SQVTM, CDR2 ANQGSEA. CDR3 nucleotides: TGCAGCGTTGAACAGGGGAACACCGGGGAGCTGTTTTTT. Its translation is CSVEQGNTGELFF.